This T cell receptor (beta chain) was captured in a study of molecular identifiers for immune sequencing clone quantification. Study-level findings and limits: Detecting spiked Jurkat TCR RNA from one cell among 1 million or so naive cells was reportedly possible.

This clonotype occurred a few times. Its target is unknown. The CDR3 has 12 residues. From germline, CDR1 is SGDLS and CDR2 YYNGEE. V gave up 4 bases and J gave up 6 bases, with 8 bases separating them. TCRdb recomputed calls from the PCR reads with MiXCR, one row per CDR3 protein. Of approximately 500,000 distinct CDR3 sequences in the sample, about 25% were seen once. This TCR came from a human donor in good health. Some libraries in this study had Jurkat cell RNA spiked in. Sequenced material: naive CD8+ T cells from blood, with Jurkat cell RNA spiked in. The sample's subset: FACS-sorted CD8+CD4-CCR7+CD45RA+ naive T cells. The chain couples TRBV9 to TRBJ2-1; unclear D gene. CDR3 sequence (DNA): TGTGCCAGCAGCTCGAAAGTCAATGAGCAGTTCTTC. Its protein is CASSSKVNEQFF.